This T cell receptor beta chain was documented in a study of CD8 T cells in ankylosing spondylitis. The sample holds a few counts of this clonotype. Its antigen remains unknown. Making use of molecular barcodes, quantitative 5'-RACE generated TCR beta libraries. Each CDR3 protein gets one entry after TCRdb re-called the 5' RACE reads with MiXCR. The sample holds under 130,000 distinct CDR3 sequences, about 25% seen once. The study's findings and limits: The authors found the disease-linked clones to be CD8+ and relatively rare in peripheral blood.

The germline V and J ends were trimmed by 4 bases and 2 bases, with 14 bases remaining between them. Germline V gives CDR1 LGHDT, CDR2 YNNKEL (reference sequence). CDR3 size: 15 residues. The clonotype comes from a male donor with ankylosing spondylitis. This chain connects TRBV3-1 to TRBJ1-2, with a weak D call TRBD1 (6 bases). The specimen was synovial fluid, either unsorted or a sorted T cell fraction (not recorded which). CDR3 in DNA: TGTGCCAGCAGCCCGCACAGGGTTACAAACTATGGCTACACCTTC. Protein product: CASSPHRVTNYGYTF. Looking up the rest from reference TRBV3-1 and TRBJ1-2 gives the full variable domain: DTAVSQTPKYLVTQMGNDKSIKCEQNLGHDTMYWYKQDSKKFLKIMFSYNNKELIINETVPNRFSPKSPDKAHLNLHINSLELGDSAVYFCASSPHRVTNYGYTFGSGTRLTVV.